The 13 T cell receptor beta chains presented below share a single source sample, sequenced in a study of cytomegalovirus exposure and HLA in healthy donors. A multiplex PCR was run with 60 Vbeta primers and 13 Jbeta primers. Data came from immunoSEQ multiplex PCR; TCRdb stores just in-frame clones and leaves some out. This table has more than 150,000 clones, around 86% appearing once. The source material was PBMCs. Receptors were obtained from a woman aged 18 to 35 in good health and CMV-seronegative.

This clone was observed a few times. Other DNA sequences from this sample encode an identical CDR3 as well. The V gene is TRBV29-1, the J gene TRBJ1-1; 7 positions match TRBD1. Trimming cost V 6 bases and J 0 bases; bases outside gene matches: 4. The CDR3 length is 13 residues. Looked up from germline, CDR1 is SQVTM and CDR2 is ANQGSEA. CDR3 sequence: CSVDRSMNTEAFF. The CDR3 bases are TGCAGCGTGGACAGGTCCATGAACACTGAAGCTTTCTTT.

The V call is TRBV5-4, the J call TRBJ2-7; 8 bases are shared with TRBD1. The germline V gene encodes CDR1 SGHNT and CDR2 YYREEE (reference sequence). The CDR3 extends over 14 amino acids. V dropped 3 bases and J dropped 2; count of bases not matched to a gene: 4. The CDR3 sequence is CASSSGTGAYEQYF. As DNA, the CDR3 is TGTGCCAGCAGCTCCGGGACAGGTGCCTACGAGCAGTACTTC.

The chain links TRBV6-6 to TRBJ1-4; D ambiguous. Germline V gene data show CDR1 as MNHNY and CDR2 as SVGAGI (reference sequence). Trimming pared 6 bases from V and 3 bases from J, leaving 11 bases between. The CDR3 covers 14 residues. CDR3 DNA sequence: TGTGCCAGCAGAAACAGCCAAGCTAATGAAAAACTGTTTTTT. Translating gives CASRNSQANEKLFF.

This chain uses TRBV18 with TRBJ2-2; 8 bases are a match to TRBD1. With 8 bases clipped from V and 5 bases from J, the junction kept 10 bases outside the gene matches. CDR1 is KGHSH, CDR2 LQKENI, per germline. CDR3 length: 15 amino acids. The CDR3 nucleotides read TGTGCCAGCCCTAAATTGGACAGGGAGACCGGGGAGCTGTTTTTT. Its protein product is CASPKLDRETGELFF.

This chain links TRBV18 with TRBJ2-1, with 10 bases identical to TRBD1. Per the germline V gene, CDR1 is KGHSH and CDR2 is LQKENI. The trim removed 1 base at V and 8 bases at J, leaving 5 bases unmatched. The CDR3 extends over 15 amino acids. The CDR3 sequence is CASSPRQGARYEQFF. For the CDR3, the DNA is TGTGCCAGCTCACCACGACAGGGGGCACGATATGAGCAGTTCTTC.

The genes are TRBV7-2 and TRBJ2-7, with TRBD1 identical over 7 bases. Germline CDR1 is SGHTA and CDR2 is FQGNSA. V shed 1 base and J 4 bases; nucleotides not matched to a gene: 4. This CDR3 spans 14 amino acids. The CDR3 DNA reads TGTGCCAGCAGCTTAGAGGGCAGGGGGTACGAGCAGTACTTC. Encoded protein: CASSLEGRGYEQYF.

V gene TRBV27 combines with J gene TRBJ2-7; 7 nucleotides line up with TRBD2. CDR3 size: 15 residues. Germline V gene lookup returns CDR1 MNHEY and CDR2 SMNVEV (reference sequence). J was trimmed by 6 bases and V by 5 bases; bases with no gene match: 13. The CDR3 region is CASSRAGTTYPEQYF. The CDR3 DNA reads as TGTGCCAGCAGTAGGGCCGGGACTACTTATCCCGAGCAGTACTTC.

The J gene is TRBJ2-3, the V gene TRBV6-5, with 8 positions matching TRBD2. The CDR3 has 16 amino acids. With V trimmed by 2 bases and J by 3 bases, 7 bases remained unmatched. CDR1 MNHEY and CDR2 SVGAGI come from the germline V gene. This CDR3 reads CASSYRGVAGTDTQYF. The CDR3 nucleotides read TGTGCCAGCAGTTACAGAGGGGTAGCGGGGACAGATACGCAGTATTTT.

This chain joins TRBV11-3 and TRBJ1-1; 7 positions match TRBD1. CDR1 is SGHNT and CDR2 is YENEEA in the germline V gene. This CDR3 is built from 15 residues. The trim removed 0 bases at V and 6 bases at J, leaving 7 bases unmatched. DNA of the CDR3: TGTGCCAGCAGCTTAGATAACAGGGGAGATCCTGAAGCTTTCTTT. This sequence encodes CASSLDNRGDPEAFF.

The J gene is TRBJ1-5, the V gene TRBV11-2; D may be TRBD1 (6 bases). From germline, CDR1 is SGHAT and CDR2 FQNNGV. CDR3 length: 15 residues. Trimming stripped 4 bases from V and 3 bases from J, with 13 bases between. The CDR3 is CASSSDRQVNQPQHF. The DNA of the CDR3 is TGTGCCAGCAGCTCCGACAGGCAGGTCAATCAGCCCCAGCATTTT.

The DNA for the CDR3 is TGTGCCACCAGCAGGATGAGGGAAAAGGAGACCCAGTACTTC. Protein sequence: CATSRMREKETQYF. V is TRBV15 and J is TRBJ2-5, with a possible D match to TRBD2 (5 bases). Trimming took off 3 bases at V and 5 bases at J, with 13 bases between the two ends. The germline CDR1 and CDR2 sequences are LNHNV and YYDKDF (reference sequence). This CDR3 region has 14 residues.

The CDR3 region has the DNA TGTGCCAGCGGGGGGCGGGGGACCTACGAGCAGTACTTC. Its translation is CASGGRGTYEQYF. The chain joins TRBV6-5 to TRBJ2-7; the D gene is possibly TRBD2 (7 bases). The V end lost 8 bases, the J end lost 2 bases, and 13 bases lay between the germline ends. The V gene's germline CDR1 is MNHEY and CDR2 SVGAGI. The CDR3 totals 13 residues.

The gene calls are TRBV14 and TRBJ2-7; no clear D gene. Germline V gene lookup returns CDR1 SGHDN and CDR2 FVKESK. V lost 0 bases and J lost 3, with 9 bases in between. This CDR3 has 14 residues. The CDR3 protein is CASSQDGLVYEQYF. CDR3 in DNA: TGTGCCAGCAGCCAAGATGGTCTAGTCTACGAGCAGTACTTC.